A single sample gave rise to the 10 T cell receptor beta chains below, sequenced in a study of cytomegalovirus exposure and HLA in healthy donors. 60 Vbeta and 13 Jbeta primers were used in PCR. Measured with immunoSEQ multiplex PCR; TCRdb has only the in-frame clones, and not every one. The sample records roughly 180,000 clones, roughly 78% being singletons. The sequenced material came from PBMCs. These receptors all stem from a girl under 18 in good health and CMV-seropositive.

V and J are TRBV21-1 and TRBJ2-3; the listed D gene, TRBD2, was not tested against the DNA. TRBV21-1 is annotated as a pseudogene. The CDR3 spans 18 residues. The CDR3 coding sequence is TGTGCCAGCAGCAAAGGGGAGAAACCCCGGCGGCCGGGGGGGACGCAGTATTTT. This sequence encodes CASSKGEKPRRPGGTQYF.

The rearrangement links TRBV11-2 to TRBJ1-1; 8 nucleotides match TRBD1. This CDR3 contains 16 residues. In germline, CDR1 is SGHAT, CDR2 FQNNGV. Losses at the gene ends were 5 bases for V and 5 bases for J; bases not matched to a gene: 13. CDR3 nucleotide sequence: TGTGCCAGCAGCCCGACGACAGGGGAAGGTTTGACTGAAGCTTTCTTT. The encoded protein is CASSPTTGEGLTEAFF.

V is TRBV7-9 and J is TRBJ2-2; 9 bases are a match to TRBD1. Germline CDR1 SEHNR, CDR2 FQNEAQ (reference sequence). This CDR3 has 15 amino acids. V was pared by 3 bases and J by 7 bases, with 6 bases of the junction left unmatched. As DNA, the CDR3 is TGTGCCAGCAGCTTGGGGGACAGGGAATTCGGGGAGCTGTTTTTT. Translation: CASSLGDREFGELFF.

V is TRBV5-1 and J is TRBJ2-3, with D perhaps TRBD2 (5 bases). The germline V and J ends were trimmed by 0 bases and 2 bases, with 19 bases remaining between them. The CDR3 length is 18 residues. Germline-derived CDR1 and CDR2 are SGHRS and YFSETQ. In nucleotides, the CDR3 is TGCGCCAGCAGCTTGGCCTGGAGGCCAGGAGGCCCCACAGATACGCAGTATTTT. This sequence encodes CASSLAWRPGGPTDTQYF.

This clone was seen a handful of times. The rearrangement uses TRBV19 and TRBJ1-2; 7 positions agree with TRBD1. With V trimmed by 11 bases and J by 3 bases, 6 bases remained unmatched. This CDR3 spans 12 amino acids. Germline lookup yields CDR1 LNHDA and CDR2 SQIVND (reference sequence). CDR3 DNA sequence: TGTGCCCTCCGGGACAGCTACTATGGCTACACCTTC. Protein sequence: CALRDSYYGYTF. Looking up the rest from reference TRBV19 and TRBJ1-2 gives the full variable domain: DGGITQSPKYLFRKEGQNVTLSCEQNLNHDAMYWYRQDPGQGLRLIYYSQIVNDFQKGDIAEGYSVSREKKESFPLTVTSAQKNPTAFYLCALRDSYYGYTFGSGTRLTVV.

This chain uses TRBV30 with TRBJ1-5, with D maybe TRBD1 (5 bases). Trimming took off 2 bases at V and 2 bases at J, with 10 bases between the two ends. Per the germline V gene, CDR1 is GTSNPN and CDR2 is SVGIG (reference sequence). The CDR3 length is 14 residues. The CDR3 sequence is CAWSLKGGNQPQHF. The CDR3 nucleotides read TGTGCCTGGAGTCTCAAAGGGGGCAATCAGCCCCAGCATTTT. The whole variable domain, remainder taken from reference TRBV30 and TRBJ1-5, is SQTIHQWPATLVQPVGSPLSLECTVEGTSNPNLYWYRQAAGRGLQLLFYSVGIGQISSEVPQNLSASRPQDRQFILSSKKLLLSDSGFYLCAWSLKGGNQPQHFGDGTRLSIL.

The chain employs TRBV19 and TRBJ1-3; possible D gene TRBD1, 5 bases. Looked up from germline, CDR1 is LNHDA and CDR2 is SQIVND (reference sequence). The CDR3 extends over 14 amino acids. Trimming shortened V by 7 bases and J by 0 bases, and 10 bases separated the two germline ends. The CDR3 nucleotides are TGTGCCAGTACCTACGGGGGCTCTGGAAACACCATATATTTT. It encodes CASTYGGSGNTIYF. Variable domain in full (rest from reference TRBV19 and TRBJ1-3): DGGITQSPKYLFRKEGQNVTLSCEQNLNHDAMYWYRQDPGQGLRLIYYSQIVNDFQKGDIAEGYSVSREKKESFPLTVTSAQKNPTAFYLCASTYGGSGNTIYFGEGSWLTVV.

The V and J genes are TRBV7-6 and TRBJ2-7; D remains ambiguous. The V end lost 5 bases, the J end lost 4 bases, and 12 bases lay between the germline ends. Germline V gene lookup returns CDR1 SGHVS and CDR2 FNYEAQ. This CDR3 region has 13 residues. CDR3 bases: TGTGCCAGCAGCCCTGGGCCGGTATACGAGCAGTACTTC. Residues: CASSPGPVYEQYF.

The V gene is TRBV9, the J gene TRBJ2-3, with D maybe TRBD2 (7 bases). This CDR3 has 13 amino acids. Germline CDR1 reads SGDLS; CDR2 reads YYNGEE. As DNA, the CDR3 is TGTGCTTCAAGAGGGGGGGACACAGATACGCAGTATTTT. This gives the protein CASRGGDTDTQYF. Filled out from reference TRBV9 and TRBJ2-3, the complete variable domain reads DSGVTQTPKHLITATGQRVTLRCSPRSGDLSVYWYQQSLDQGLQFLIQYYNGEERAKGNILERFSAQQFPDLHSELNLSSLELGDSALYFCASRGGDTDTQYFGPGTRLTVL.

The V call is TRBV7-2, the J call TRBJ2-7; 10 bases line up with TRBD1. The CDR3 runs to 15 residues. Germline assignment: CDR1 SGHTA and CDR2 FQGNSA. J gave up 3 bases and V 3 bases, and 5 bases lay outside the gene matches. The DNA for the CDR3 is TGTGCCAGCAGCTTCTCGACAGGGGGCCTCTACGAGCAGTACTTC. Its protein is CASSFSTGGLYEQYF.